The 6 T cell receptor beta chains presented below share a single source sample, sequenced in a study of cytomegalovirus exposure and HLA in healthy donors (dated by TCRdb to the late 2010s). The library was prepared using the immunoSEQ multiplex PCR assay. This is the immuneACCESS table as TCRdb keeps it, with only in-frame sequences that have V and J called. A part of the clones is gone; compared with another copy, unresolved V genes explain less than half, and the rest is unexplained. In this sample the table shows 120,000 to 150,000 clones, less than 90% of which occur a single time. Approximately 3.2% of the sample is taken by the ten largest. The specimen was PBMCs. The origin of the receptors is a woman between 18 and 29 years old in good health and CMV-seropositive.

V gene TRBV19 combines with J gene TRBJ2-7, with 8 bases lining up with TRBD1. This CDR3 is built from 17 residues. After removal of 3 bases from V and 0 bases from J, the junction contained 10 bases not matched to a gene. Germline CDR1 is LNHDA and CDR2 is SQIVND (reference sequence). In nucleotides, the CDR3 is TGTGCCAGTAGTATCGCCGGACAGGGAAGGTCCTCCTACGAGCAGTACTTC. Protein product: CASSIAGQGRSSYEQYF.

The gene calls are TRBV6-4 and TRBJ2-3; TRBD1 matches 8 bases. The V gene's germline CDR1 is MRHNA and CDR2 SNTAGT. V trimming: 4 bases; J trimming: 2 bases; junction bases outside the gene matches: 5. The CDR3 is 15 amino acids. The DNA for the CDR3 is TGTGCCAGCAGTGTAGACAGGGGTGCCACAGATACGCAGTATTTT. It yields the protein CASSVDRGATDTQYF.

The rearrangement joins TRBV10-3 to TRBJ2-5; 11 bases match TRBD2. This CDR3 contains 15 residues. Germline V lookup: CDR1 ENHRY, CDR2 SYGVKD. V was clipped by 3 bases and J by 4 bases; unmatched bases: 4. The CDR3 is CAISELAGEGETQYF. The CDR3 DNA reads TGTGCCATCAGTGAACTAGCGGGAGAAGGAGAGACCCAGTACTTC.

The V call is TRBV7-2, the J call TRBJ2-1; D remains ambiguous. Deletions cut 1 base from V and 2 bases from J, with 9 bases between. Germline V gives CDR1 SGHTA, CDR2 FQGNSA. CDR3 size: 15 residues. CDR3 in amino acids: CASSLGGPPYNEQFF. CDR3 DNA sequence: TGTGCCAGCAGCTTAGGTGGGCCCCCCTACAATGAGCAGTTCTTC. The whole variable domain, filled in from reference TRBV7-2 and TRBJ2-1, reads GAGVSQSPSNKVTEKGKDVELRCDPISGHTALYWYRQSLGQGLEFLIYFQGNSAPDKSGLPSDRFSAERTGGSVSTLTIQRTQQEDSAVYLCASSLGGPPYNEQFFGPGTRLTVL.

The chain joins TRBV6-4 to TRBJ2-1, with 10 bases fitting TRBD2. CDR1 MRHNA and CDR2 SNTAGT come from the germline V gene. CDR3 length equals 14 residues. V trimming: 4 bases; J trimming: 4 bases; junction bases outside the gene matches: 1. DNA of the CDR3: TGTGCCAGCAGTGTGGGACTAGCGTACAATGAGCAGTTCTTC. Translating it yields CASSVGLAYNEQFF.

V and J are TRBV7-9 and TRBJ1-5, with 8 nucleotides matching TRBD1. CDR1 and CDR2 from the germline V gene are SEHNR and FQNEAQ (reference sequence). Losses at the gene ends were 6 bases for V and 8 bases for J; bases not matched to a gene: 15. The CDR3 runs to 16 residues. CDR3 nucleotide sequence: TGTGCCAGCAGTTTTCGCGGACAGGGAGGTGTGGAGCCCCAGCATTTT. This translates into CASSFRGQGGVEPQHF. Full variable domain (remainder filled in from reference TRBV7-9 and TRBJ1-5): DTGVSQNPRHKITKRGQNVTFRCDPISEHNRLYWYRQTLGQGPEFLTYFQNEAQLEKSRLLSDRFSAERPKGSFSTLEIQRTEQGDSAMYLCASSFRGQGGVEPQHFGDGTRLSIL.